This T cell receptor (beta chain) was captured by sequencing in a study of cytomegalovirus exposure and HLA in healthy donors. Study-level results: Confirmation was obtained in vitro that a few CMV-associated chains are specific for CMV antigens.

Points on this clone: Its specificity is unknown.

Using immunoSEQ multiplex PCR, the repertoire was profiled, and TCRdb retains in-frame clones only, with some absent. Of 98,000 or so clones listed, roughly 95% are singletons. This CDR3 region has 14 residues. The V gene lost 0 bases and the J gene lost 5 bases, with 12 bases spanning the gap. Germline V lookup: CDR1 SGDLS, CDR2 YYNGEE. The sequenced sample consisted of PBMCs. The chain is built from TRBV9 and TRBJ2-7; D unclear. This receptor was obtained from a woman aged 18-29 years in good health and CMV-seronegative. The CDR3 here is CASSVDSHGNEQYF. CDR3 nucleotides: TGTGCCAGCAGCGTAGATAGCCACGGCAACGAGCAGTACTTC.